These T cell receptor beta chains were read from a single sample in a study of blood T cell repertoires in COVID-19. Repertoires were generated with immunoSEQ multiplex PCR, while TCRdb's copy carries only in-frame clones and drops some. The sample includes under 95,000 clones, around nine tenths seen only once; the top ten take 5% to 6%. Sequencing input: peripheral blood. These receptor sequences come from a man aged 55 to 69 with acute or convalescent COVID-19. Both conserved end residues are part of each CDR3. A D gene is named only where the DNA matches it firmly. A clone size is listed for some rows: how often the clone was seen (once, few, many), or a class if it is expanded.

clone_size: NA; j_call: TRBJ2-7; v_call: TRBV29-1; d_call: NA; cdr3_nt: TGCAGCGTTTTCGGTGGTGAGGGACAAGACTACGAGCAGTACTTC; cdr3_aa: CSVFGGEGQDYEQYF
clone_size: once; j_call: TRBJ1-2; v_call: TRBV19; d_call: NA; cdr3_nt: TGTGCCACCATGGGCCCCCCAGTTGCCTATGGCTACACCTTC; cdr3_aa: CATMGPPVAYGYTF
clone_size: NA; j_call: TRBJ1-3; v_call: TRBV5-6; d_call: NA; cdr3_nt: TGTGCCAGCAAGGGAGGCTCTGGAAACACCATATATTTT; cdr3_aa: CASKGGSGNTIYF
clone_size: NA; j_call: TRBJ1-4; v_call: TRBV30; d_call: NA; cdr3_nt: TGTGCCTGGAGTGCTGAGGTGCGATATGAAAAACTGTTTTTT; cdr3_aa: CAWSAEVRYEKLFF
clone_size: NA; j_call: TRBJ1-4; v_call: TRBV5-6; d_call: TRBD1; cdr3_nt: TGTGCCAGCAGCTTGGGACAGGGGGTTGGAAAACTGTTTTTT; cdr3_aa: CASSLGQGVGKLFF
clone_size: NA; j_call: TRBJ1-6; v_call: TRBV9; d_call: TRBD1; cdr3_nt: TGTGCCAGCAGTAAGACGGGGACAGGGTTTGGATCACCCCTCCACTTT; cdr3_aa: CASSKTGTGFGSPLHF
clone_size: NA; j_call: TRBJ2-5; v_call: TRBV19; d_call: TRBD2; cdr3_nt: TGTGCCAGTAGTATAGTACTAGCGGGGGGAGGGTACCAAGAGACCCAGTACTTC; cdr3_aa: CASSIVLAGGGYQETQYF
clone_size: NA; j_call: TRBJ2-1; v_call: TRBV4-1; d_call: TRBD2; cdr3_nt: TGCGCCAGCAGCCAAGGACAAGCGGGGGTTTACAATGAGCAGTTCTTC; cdr3_aa: CASSQGQAGVYNEQFF
clone_size: NA; j_call: TRBJ2-7; v_call: TRBV19; d_call: TRBD1; cdr3_nt: TGTGCCAGTAGTATTAGTCGGGGAGCAGGGGGAACCTACGAGCAGTACTTC; cdr3_aa: CASSISRGAGGTYEQYF
clone_size: NA; j_call: TRBJ2-5; v_call: TRBV18; d_call: NA; cdr3_nt: TGTGCCAGCTCACTAAACCAAGAGACCCAGTACTTC; cdr3_aa: CASSLNQETQYF
clone_size: once; j_call: TRBJ1-2; v_call: TRBV27; d_call: NA; cdr3_nt: TGTGCCAGCAGTTTGGGGGGTGGCTATGGCTACACCTTC; cdr3_aa: CASSLGGGYGYTF
clone_size: NA; j_call: TRBJ2-6; v_call: TRBV7-2; d_call: NA; cdr3_nt: TGTGCCAGCAGCTTAGGGGGCTGGGGAGGGGCCAACGTCCTGACTTTC; cdr3_aa: CASSLGGWGGANVLTF
clone_size: NA; j_call: TRBJ1-2; v_call: TRBV10-3; d_call: NA; cdr3_nt: TGTGCCATCAGTGAGTCACGTAGGGGTCAGTTCTTAACTGGCTACACCTTC; cdr3_aa: CAISESRRGQFLTGYTF
clone_size: NA; j_call: TRBJ1-1; v_call: TRBV7-2; d_call: TRBD1; cdr3_nt: TGTGCCAGCAGCCCTGGACAGGCCAACACTGAAGCTTTCTTT; cdr3_aa: CASSPGQANTEAFF
clone_size: NA; j_call: TRBJ1-5; v_call: TRBV18; d_call: TRBD1; cdr3_nt: TGTGCCAGCTCACCGAGGCAGGGGGATAGCAATCAGCCCCAGCATTTT; cdr3_aa: CASSPRQGDSNQPQHF
clone_size: NA; j_call: TRBJ2-5; v_call: TRBV3-1/TRBV3-2; d_call: NA; cdr3_nt: TGTGCCAGCAGCCAAGATCCAGGGTCAGAGACCCAGTACTTC; cdr3_aa: CASSQDPGSETQYF
clone_size: NA; j_call: TRBJ2-1; v_call: TRBV15; d_call: TRBD2; cdr3_nt: TGTGCCACCAGCCCCTTTAAGCTAGCGGGGTACAATGAGCAGTTCTTC; cdr3_aa: CATSPFKLAGYNEQFF
clone_size: NA; j_call: TRBJ1-2; v_call: TRBV6-4; d_call: NA; cdr3_nt: TGTGCCAGCAGCCCTGGGGGGTCTGGCTACACCTTC; cdr3_aa: CASSPGGSGYTF
clone_size: few; j_call: TRBJ1-1; v_call: TRBV18; d_call: NA; cdr3_nt: TGTGCCAGCTCACAGGAGTTGCTGACTGAAGCTTTCTTT; cdr3_aa: CASSQELLTEAFF
clone_size: NA; j_call: TRBJ2-5; v_call: TRBV9; d_call: TRBD2; cdr3_nt: TGTGCCAGCAGCGCGCGGCGGGGGGCCCAAGAGACCCAGTACTTC; cdr3_aa: CASSARRGAQETQYF
clone_size: NA; j_call: TRBJ1-6; v_call: TRBV30; d_call: TRBD1; cdr3_nt: TGTGCCTGGCTGGATTCCGGGACAGGGGGAACCCCTTCCCACTTT; cdr3_aa: CAWLDSGTGGTPSHF
clone_size: NA; j_call: TRBJ1-1; v_call: TRBV12-3/TRBV12-4; d_call: NA; cdr3_nt: TGTGCCAGCAGTGGAGGTAACACTGAAGCTTTCTTT; cdr3_aa: CASSGGNTEAFF
clone_size: NA; j_call: TRBJ2-1; v_call: TRBV2; d_call: TRBD1; cdr3_nt: TGTGCCAGCACTTGGACAGGGGACAATGAGCAGTTCTTC; cdr3_aa: CASTWTGDNEQFF
clone_size: NA; j_call: TRBJ1-2; v_call: TRBV18; d_call: NA; cdr3_nt: TGTGCCAGCTCACCACAACAGGGAGTTAGCTATGGCTACACCTTC; cdr3_aa: CASSPQQGVSYGYTF
clone_size: NA; j_call: TRBJ1-1; v_call: TRBV27; d_call: TRBD1; cdr3_nt: TGTGCCAGCACCGGAGGGGGCAAAGGGGACACTGAAGCTTTCTTT; cdr3_aa: CASTGGGKGDTEAFF
clone_size: NA; j_call: TRBJ1-5; v_call: TRBV5-6; d_call: TRBD1; cdr3_nt: TGTGCCAGCAGCTTACAGGGGACGACTCCTAGCAATCAGCCCCAGCATTTT; cdr3_aa: CASSLQGTTPSNQPQHF
clone_size: NA; j_call: TRBJ2-5; v_call: TRBV5-1; d_call: TRBD1; cdr3_nt: TGCGCCAGCAGCTTGGACCCAGGGGGCCAAGAGACCCAGTACTTC; cdr3_aa: CASSLDPGGQETQYF
clone_size: once; j_call: TRBJ1-1; v_call: TRBV6-5; d_call: NA; cdr3_nt: TGTGCCAGCAGTTACTCGGGCCAGATGAACACTGAAGCTTTCTTT; cdr3_aa: CASSYSGQMNTEAFF
clone_size: NA; j_call: TRBJ1-2; v_call: TRBV29-1; d_call: TRBD1; cdr3_nt: TGCAGCTTAGGGGACAGAGCCTATGGCTACACCTTC; cdr3_aa: CSLGDRAYGYTF
clone_size: NA; j_call: TRBJ1-1; v_call: TRBV27; d_call: NA; cdr3_nt: TGTGCCAGCAGTTTGGACGGAAGGGGGACTGAAGCTTTCTTT; cdr3_aa: CASSLDGRGTEAFF
clone_size: NA; j_call: TRBJ1-1; v_call: TRBV30; d_call: TRBD1; cdr3_nt: TGTGCCTGGAATACAGGGGAACGGAACACTGAAGCTTTCTTT; cdr3_aa: CAWNTGERNTEAFF
clone_size: few; j_call: TRBJ1-6; v_call: TRBV4-1; d_call: NA; cdr3_nt: TGCGCCAGCAGCCAAGACGAGGGAAGTCCCCTCCACTTT; cdr3_aa: CASSQDEGSPLHF
clone_size: once; j_call: TRBJ1-5; v_call: TRBV6-5; d_call: NA; cdr3_nt: TGTGCCAGCAGTTACTCGAGGAATCAGCCCCAGCATTTT; cdr3_aa: CASSYSRNQPQHF
clone_size: NA; j_call: TRBJ2-7; v_call: TRBV7-2; d_call: NA; cdr3_nt: TGTGCCAGCAGCCCGGACAACTACGAGCAGTACTTC; cdr3_aa: CASSPDNYEQYF
clone_size: NA; j_call: TRBJ2-2; v_call: TRBV7-8; d_call: TRBD2; cdr3_nt: TGTGCCAGCATCGCTATGAGACTAGCGGCGAACACCGGGGAGCTGTTTTTT; cdr3_aa: CASIAMRLAANTGELFF
clone_size: NA; j_call: TRBJ1-2; v_call: TRBV28; d_call: NA; cdr3_nt: TGTGCCAGCAGAGCAGGGCAAAACTATGGCTACACCTTC; cdr3_aa: CASRAGQNYGYTF
clone_size: NA; j_call: TRBJ1-5; v_call: TRBV10-3; d_call: TRBD1; cdr3_nt: TGTGCCACACAGGGGGGCAATCAGCCCCAGCATTTT; cdr3_aa: CATQGGNQPQHF